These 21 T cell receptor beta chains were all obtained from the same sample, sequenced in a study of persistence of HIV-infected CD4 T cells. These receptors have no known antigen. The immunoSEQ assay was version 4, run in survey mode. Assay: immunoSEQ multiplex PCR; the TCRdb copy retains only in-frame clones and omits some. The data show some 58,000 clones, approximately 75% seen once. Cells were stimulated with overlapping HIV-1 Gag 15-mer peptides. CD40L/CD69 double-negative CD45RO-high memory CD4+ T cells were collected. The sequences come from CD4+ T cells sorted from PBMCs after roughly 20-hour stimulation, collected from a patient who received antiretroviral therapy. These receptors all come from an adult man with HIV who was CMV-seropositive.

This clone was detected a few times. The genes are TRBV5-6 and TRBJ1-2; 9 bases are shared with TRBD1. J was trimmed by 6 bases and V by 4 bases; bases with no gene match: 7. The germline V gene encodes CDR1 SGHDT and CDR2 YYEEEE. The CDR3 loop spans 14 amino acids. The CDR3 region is CASSGRDRDHGYTF. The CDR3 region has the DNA TGTGCCAGCAGCGGGCGGGACAGGGACCATGGCTACACCTTC.

The CDR3 loop is CASSYTPRATNEKLFF. Written as DNA, the CDR3 is TGTGCCAGCAGTTACACACCGCGTGCAACTAATGAAAAACTGTTTTTT. The chain couples TRBV9 to TRBJ1-4; the D is unclear. V was cut by 5 bases and J by 0 bases, with 14 bases left in between. Germline-derived CDR1 and CDR2 are SGDLS and YYNGEE. The CDR3 is 16 amino acids.

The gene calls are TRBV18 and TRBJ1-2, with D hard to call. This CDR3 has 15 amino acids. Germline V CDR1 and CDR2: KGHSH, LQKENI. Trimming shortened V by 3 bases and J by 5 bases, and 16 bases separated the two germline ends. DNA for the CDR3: TGTGCCAGCTCACCTTCGAACGGAGGGTTATATGGCTACACCTTC. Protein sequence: CASSPSNGGLYGYTF.

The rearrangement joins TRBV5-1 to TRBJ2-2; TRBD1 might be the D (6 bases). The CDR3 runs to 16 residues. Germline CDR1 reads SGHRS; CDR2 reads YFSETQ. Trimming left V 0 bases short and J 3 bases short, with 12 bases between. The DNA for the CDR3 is TGCGCCAGCAGCTTGGAGGGCAGGGGTTACACCGGGGAGCTGTTTTTT. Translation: CASSLEGRGYTGELFF.

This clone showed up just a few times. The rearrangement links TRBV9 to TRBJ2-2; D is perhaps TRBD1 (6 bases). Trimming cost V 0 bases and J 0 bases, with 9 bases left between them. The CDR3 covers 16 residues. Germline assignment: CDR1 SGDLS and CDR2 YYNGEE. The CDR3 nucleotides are TGTGCCAGCAGCGTAGCAGGGGCGACGAACACCGGGGAGCTGTTTTTT. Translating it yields CASSVAGATNTGELFF.

The CDR3 loop reads CASSPRRSLTGGYNEQFF. The CDR3 coding sequence is TGTGCCAGCAGCCCCCGACGGAGCCTGACAGGGGGGTACAATGAGCAGTTCTTC. The gene calls are TRBV7-9 and TRBJ2-1, with 9 bases lining up with TRBD1. The CDR3 consists of 18 residues. V lost 5 bases, J lost 4 bases, and 15 bases stayed unmatched. The germline V gene has CDR1 SEHNR and CDR2 FQNEAQ (reference sequence).

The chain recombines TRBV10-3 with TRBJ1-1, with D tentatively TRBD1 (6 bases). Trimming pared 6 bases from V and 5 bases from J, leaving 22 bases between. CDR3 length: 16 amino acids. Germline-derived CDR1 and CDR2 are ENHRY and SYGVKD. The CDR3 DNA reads TGTGCCATCAGGGAAAATACAGGGTGGGGTGCGACTGAAGCTTTCTTT. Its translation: CAIRENTGWGATEAFF.

CDR3 amino acids: CASSPPTGAGYGYTF. CDR3 bases: TGTGCCAGTAGTCCCCCGACAGGGGCGGGCTATGGCTACACCTTC. The chain employs TRBV19 and TRBJ1-2; 8 bases match TRBD1. The CDR3 covers 15 residues. J was trimmed by 4 bases and V by 5 bases; bases with no gene match: 9. Germline lookup yields CDR1 LNHDA and CDR2 SQIVND (reference sequence).

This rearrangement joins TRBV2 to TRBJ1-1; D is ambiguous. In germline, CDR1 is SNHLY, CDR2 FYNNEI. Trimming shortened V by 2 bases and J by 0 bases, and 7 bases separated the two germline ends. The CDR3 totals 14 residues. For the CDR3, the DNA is TGTGCCAGCAGTGAAAGACACATGAACACTGAAGCTTTCTTT. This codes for CASSERHMNTEAFF.

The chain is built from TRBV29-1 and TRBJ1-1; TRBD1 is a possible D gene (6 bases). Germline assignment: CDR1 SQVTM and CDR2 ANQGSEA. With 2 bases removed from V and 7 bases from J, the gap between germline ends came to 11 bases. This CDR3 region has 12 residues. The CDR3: CSVESGGGEAFF. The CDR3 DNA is TGCAGCGTTGAATCCGGGGGCGGTGAAGCTTTCTTT.

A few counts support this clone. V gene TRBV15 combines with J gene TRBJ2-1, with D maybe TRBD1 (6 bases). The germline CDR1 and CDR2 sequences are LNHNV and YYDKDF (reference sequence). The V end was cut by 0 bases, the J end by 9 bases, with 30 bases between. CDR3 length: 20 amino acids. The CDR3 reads CATSRDRPETGLALTSEQFF. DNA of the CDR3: TGTGCCACCAGCAGAGATCGTCCGGAGACAGGATTGGCTTTGACTTCTGAGCAGTTCTTC.

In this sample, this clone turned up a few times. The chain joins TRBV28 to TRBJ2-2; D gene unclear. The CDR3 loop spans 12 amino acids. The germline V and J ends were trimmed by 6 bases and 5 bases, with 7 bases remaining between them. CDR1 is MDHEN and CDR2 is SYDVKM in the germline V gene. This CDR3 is CASSSLTGELFF. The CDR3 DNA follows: TGTGCCAGCAGCTCCTTAACCGGGGAGCTGTTTTTT.

The CDR3 nucleotides read TGCAGTGCTAGAATTTTGGATGAGCAGTTCTTC. It translates to CSARILDEQFF. The chain is built from TRBV20-1 and TRBJ2-1, with D uncertain. CDR1 DFQATT and CDR2 SNEGSKA come from the germline V gene (reference sequence). The CDR3 contains 11 residues. V lost 2 bases to trimming and J lost 8 bases, with 7 bases between them.

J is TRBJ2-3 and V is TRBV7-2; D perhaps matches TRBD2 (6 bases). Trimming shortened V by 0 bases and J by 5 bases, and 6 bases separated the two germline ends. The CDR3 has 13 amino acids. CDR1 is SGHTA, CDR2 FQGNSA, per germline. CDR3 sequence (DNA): TGTGCCAGCAGCTTAGCTAGCGGAGATACGCAGTATTTT. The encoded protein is CASSLASGDTQYF. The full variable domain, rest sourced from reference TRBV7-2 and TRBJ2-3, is GAGVSQSPSNKVTEKGKDVELRCDPISGHTALYWYRQSLGQGLEFLIYFQGNSAPDKSGLPSDRFSAERTGGSVSTLTIQRTQQEDSAVYLCASSLASGDTQYFGPGTRLTVL.

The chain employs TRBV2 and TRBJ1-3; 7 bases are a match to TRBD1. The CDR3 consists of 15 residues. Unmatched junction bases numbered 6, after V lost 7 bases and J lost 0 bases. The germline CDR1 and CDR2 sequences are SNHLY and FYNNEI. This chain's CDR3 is CASKKGQSSGNTIYF. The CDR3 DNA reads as TGTGCCAGCAAGAAGGGACAGAGCTCTGGAAACACCATATATTTT.

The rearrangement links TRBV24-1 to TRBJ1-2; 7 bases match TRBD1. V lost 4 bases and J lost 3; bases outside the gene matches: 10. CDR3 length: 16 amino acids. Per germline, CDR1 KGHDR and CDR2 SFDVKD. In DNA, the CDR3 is TGTGCCACCAGTGACTCGAATTCGGACAGGTACTATGGCTACACCTTC. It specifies CATSDSNSDRYYGYTF.

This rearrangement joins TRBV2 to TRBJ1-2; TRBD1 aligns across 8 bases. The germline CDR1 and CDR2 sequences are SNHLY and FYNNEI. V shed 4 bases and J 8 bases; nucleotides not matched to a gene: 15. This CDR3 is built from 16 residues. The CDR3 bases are TGTGCCAGCAGTGGCGGCGGACAGGGCTGGAGAGGAGGCTACACCTTC. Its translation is CASSGGGQGWRGGYTF.

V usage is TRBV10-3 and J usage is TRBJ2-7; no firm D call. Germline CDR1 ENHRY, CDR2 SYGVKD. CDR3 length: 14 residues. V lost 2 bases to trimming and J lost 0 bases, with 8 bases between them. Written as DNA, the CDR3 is TGTGCCATCAGTGAGCGGGCAGACTCCTACGAGCAGTACTTC. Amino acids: CAISERADSYEQYF.

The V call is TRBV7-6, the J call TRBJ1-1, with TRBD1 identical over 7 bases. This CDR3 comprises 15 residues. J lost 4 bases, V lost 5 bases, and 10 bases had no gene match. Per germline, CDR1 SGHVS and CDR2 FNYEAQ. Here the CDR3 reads CASSKNSNRGTEAFF. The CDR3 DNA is TGTGCCAGCAGCAAGAATTCGAACAGGGGCACTGAAGCTTTCTTT.

CDR3 sequence reads: CASSDPGQGNSNGYTF. CDR3 nucleotide sequence: TGTGCCAGCAGTGACCCGGGTCAGGGGAATAGTAATGGCTACACCTTC. The rearrangement uses TRBV6-1 and TRBJ1-2; a possible D gene is TRBD1 (6 bases). The V gene's germline CDR1 is MNHNS and CDR2 SASEGT. V lost 3 bases to trimming and J lost 6 bases, with 20 bases between them. This CDR3 contains 16 residues.

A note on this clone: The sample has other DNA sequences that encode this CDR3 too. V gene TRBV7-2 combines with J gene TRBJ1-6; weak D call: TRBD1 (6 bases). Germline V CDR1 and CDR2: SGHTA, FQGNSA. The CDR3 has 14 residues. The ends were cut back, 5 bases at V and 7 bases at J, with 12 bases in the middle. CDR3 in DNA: TGTGCCAGCAGCCTCAGGGGTGTGAATTCACCCCTCCACTTT. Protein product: CASSLRGVNSPLHF.